The 28 T cell receptor beta chains listed next were all sequenced from one sample in a study of shared clonotypes between healthy human individuals. Repertoires were generated with immunoSEQ multiplex PCR, while TCRdb's copy carries only in-frame clones and drops some. The data hold 600,000 or so clones, with roughly 98% observed a single time. CD8 cells classed as naive were CD45RO-negative and positively selected for CCR7, excluding terminally differentiated effector memory CD45RA+ cells. Input material: naive CD8+ T cells sorted from blood. These receptors were taken from a man between 25 and 39 years old in good health.

This chain links TRBV2 with TRBJ2-7; 12 bases are shared with TRBD2. This CDR3 is built from 17 residues. CDR1 and CDR2 (germline): SNHLY, FYNNEI. The V gene end was trimmed by 4 bases and the J gene end by 6 bases; junction bases not matched to a gene: 13. DNA for the CDR3: TGTGCCAGCAGTGGTGCGACTAGCGGGAGTACCCGCGGCGAGCAGTACTTC. It translates to CASSGATSGSTRGEQYF.

The chain links TRBV7-6 to TRBJ2-7, with 7 nucleotides matching TRBD1. This CDR3 region has 15 residues. Germline V CDR1 and CDR2: SGHVS, FNYEAQ. The J segment lost 1 base and the V segment lost 5 bases, leaving 8 bases of the junction unmatched. This chain's CDR3 is CASSHPGQRSYEQYF. DNA for the CDR3: TGTGCCAGCAGCCATCCGGGACAGAGGTCCTACGAGCAGTACTTC.

This chain links TRBV27 with TRBJ2-1; TRBD2 agrees at 9 bases. The germline V gene has CDR1 MNHEY and CDR2 SMNVEV (reference sequence). The CDR3 sequence is 15 residues long. J was trimmed by 6 bases and V by 5 bases; bases with no gene match: 8. The CDR3 DNA is TGTGCCAGCAGTCCCTCGGCGGGAGGGCGCAATGAGCAGTTCTTC. This codes for CASSPSAGGRNEQFF.

The chain is built from TRBV7-9 and TRBJ1-2; tentatively, D is TRBD1 (6 bases). From germline, CDR1 is SEHNR and CDR2 FQNEAQ (reference sequence). Trimming removed 5 bases from V and 4 bases from J, with 14 bases in between. There are 14 residues in the CDR3. The CDR3 DNA reads as TGTGCCAGCAGCCCCCAGGGGACACCCTATGGCTACACCTTC. This codes for CASSPQGTPYGYTF.

CDR3 in DNA: TGCGCCAGCAGCTTCGGCCTTGGTTACGAGCAGTACTTC. This encodes CASSFGLGYEQYF. The chain employs TRBV5-1 and TRBJ2-7; D unresolved. The germline V and J ends were trimmed by 2 bases and 4 bases, with 10 bases remaining between them. The CDR3 runs to 13 residues. Germline CDR1 SGHRS, CDR2 YFSETQ.

Only one count was recorded for this clone. V is TRBV7-6 and J is TRBJ2-2, with D tentatively TRBD1 (5 bases). This CDR3 contains 14 residues. CDR1 and CDR2 from the germline V gene are SGHVS and FNYEAQ. V lost 5 bases and J lost 2, with 9 bases in between. The CDR3 bases are TGTGCCAGCAGCCCCGACAGAAACACCGGGGAGCTGTTTTTT. Amino acid sequence: CASSPDRNTGELFF.

DNA of the CDR3: TGCGCCAGCAGCCAAATACAACAGGGCCGCACTGAAGCTTTCTTT. Translation: CASSQIQQGRTEAFF. V usage is TRBV4-1 and J usage is TRBJ1-1, with D maybe TRBD1 (6 bases). This CDR3 spans 15 amino acids. The V end was cut by 2 bases, the J end by 4 bases, with 14 bases between. From germline, CDR1 is MGHRA and CDR2 YSYEKL.

V usage is TRBV4-1 and J usage is TRBJ2-3, with D unclear. The CDR3 runs 17 residues. Trimming stripped 1 base from V and 2 bases from J, with 16 bases between. CDR1 and CDR2 from the germline V gene are MGHRA and YSYEKL. CDR3 amino acids: CASSQVFSDQDTDTQYF. The CDR3 coding sequence is TGCGCCAGCAGCCAAGTGTTCTCCGATCAAGACACAGATACGCAGTATTTT.

The chain links TRBV7-6 to TRBJ2-7; the D is unclear. From germline, CDR1 is SGHVS and CDR2 FNYEAQ. Trimming took off 2 bases at V and 2 bases at J, with 13 bases between the two ends. The CDR3 contains 15 residues. The CDR3 region has the DNA TGTGCCAGCAGCTTATCGGATGCCGGCACCTACGAGCAGTACTTC. Amino acids: CASSLSDAGTYEQYF.

J is TRBJ1-1 and V is TRBV7-8; 7 bases agree with TRBD1. The CDR3 sequence is 15 residues long. V lost 5 bases and J lost 3; bases outside the gene matches: 9. The germline CDR1 and CDR2 sequences are SGHVS and FQNEAQ. The CDR3 sequence: CASSDEGGAHTEAFF. The CDR3 DNA sequence: TGTGCCAGCAGCGATGAAGGGGGCGCGCACACTGAAGCTTTCTTT.

Comment on this clone: The junction differs from germline at one of its ends, possibly a read error. The rearrangement links TRBV4-3 to TRBJ2-7; 7 positions agree with TRBD2. The CDR3 length is 15 residues. CDR1 is LGHNA and CDR2 is YSLEER in the germline V gene. CDR3 protein: CASSQGAGPSHEQYF. CDR3 bases: TGCGCCAGCAGCCAAGGAGCGGGGCCCTCCCACGAGCAGTACTTC.

V usage is TRBV5-5 and J usage is TRBJ2-7; weak D call: TRBD1 (5 bases). The CDR3 is made up of 16 amino acids. The germline V gene has CDR1 SGHKS and CDR2 YYEKEE (reference sequence). The germline V and J ends were trimmed by 2 bases and 4 bases, with 19 bases remaining between them. DNA for the CDR3: TGTGCCAGCAGCTTTGATCCGCAGGGCATGTCTTACGAGCAGTACTTC. Translation: CASSFDPQGMSYEQYF.

The chain has TRBV13 and TRBJ2-3; no clear D gene. Germline assignment: CDR1 PRHDT and CDR2 FYEKMQ (reference sequence). V shed 0 bases and J shed 4 bases, with 8 bases lying between them. The CDR3 has 14 residues. As DNA, the CDR3 is TGTGCCAGCAGCTTAGGGTCGGGCCCAGATACGCAGTATTTT. This gives the protein CASSLGSGPDTQYF.

The J gene is TRBJ2-5, the V gene TRBV9; 10 positions match TRBD2. CDR3 length: 16 amino acids. The trim removed 0 bases at V and 5 bases at J, leaving 7 bases unmatched. Germline V lookup: CDR1 SGDLS, CDR2 YYNGEE. The chain's CDR3 is CASSVVASGSQETQYF. The DNA for the CDR3 is TGTGCCAGCAGCGTAGTGGCTAGCGGGAGCCAGGAGACCCAGTACTTC.

The chain employs TRBV6-5 and TRBJ2-7; D is uncertain. CDR3 length equals 15 residues. Looked up from germline, CDR1 is MNHEY and CDR2 is SVGAGI. Trimming shortened V by 6 bases and J by 4 bases, and 19 bases separated the two germline ends. CDR3 bases: TGTGCCAGCAGCCCGGACCCTCTTCAAGAATACGAGCAGTACTTC. Translating it yields CASSPDPLQEYEQYF.

This clone appeared once. The chain is built from TRBV7-9 and TRBJ2-2, with D maybe TRBD1 (6 bases). The CDR3 covers 15 residues. V gave up 5 bases and J gave up 2 bases, with 12 bases separating them. The germline V gene has CDR1 SEHNR and CDR2 FQNEAQ (reference sequence). CDR3 loop: CASSGKQGNTGELFF. The CDR3 nucleotides read TGTGCCAGCAGCGGAAAACAGGGAAACACCGGGGAGCTGTTTTTT.

V gene TRBV18 combines with J gene TRBJ2-7, with D perhaps being TRBD1 or TRBD2 (6 bases each). Trimming removed 6 bases at V and 0 bases at J, with 12 bases between. CDR1 is KGHSH, CDR2 LQKENI, per germline. The CDR3 is 14 amino acids. The CDR3 coding sequence is TGTGCCAGCTCGAGCTGGGGGGCCTCCTACGAGCAGTACTTC. This encodes CASSSWGASYEQYF.

This sequence joins TRBV7-9 and TRBJ2-5; 10 positions match TRBD1. The CDR3 totals 19 residues. J lost 7 bases, V lost 6 bases, and 23 bases had no gene match. The germline V gene encodes CDR1 SEHNR and CDR2 FQNEAQ (reference sequence). The CDR3 nucleotides read TGTGCCAGCAGGCATTCCGGGACAGGGGCAGGCACGGCGAGGTGGACCCAGTACTTC. It translates to CASRHSGTGAGTARWTQYF.

The CDR3 reads CASSLVTGRGDEQFF. The DNA for the CDR3 is TGTGCCAGCAGCTTAGTGACGGGGCGAGGGGATGAGCAGTTCTTC. The chain uses TRBV11-2 and TRBJ2-1; perhaps D is TRBD1 or TRBD2 (5 bases each). CDR1 and CDR2 from the germline V gene are SGHAT and FQNNGV. Trimming shortened V by 1 base and J by 8 bases, and 15 bases separated the two germline ends. The CDR3 length is 15 residues.

V gene TRBV29-1 combines with J gene TRBJ1-2, with D possibly matching TRBD1 (5 bases). Trimming took 3 bases from V and 1 from J, leaving 15 bases between them. CDR1 and CDR2 from the germline V gene are SQVTM and ANQGSEA. The CDR3 has 15 residues. The CDR3 coding sequence is TGCAGCGTTGAGGGGAAGCTAAGGGGTAACTATGGCTACACCTTC. Protein: CSVEGKLRGNYGYTF.

The rearrangement joins TRBV27 to TRBJ2-7, with D possibly being TRBD1 (5 bases). The V gene's germline CDR1 is MNHEY and CDR2 SMNVEV (reference sequence). V lost 2 bases and J 0 bases, leaving 11 bases between the germline ends. The CDR3 extends over 15 amino acids. Here the CDR3 reads CASSLGHPLSYEQYF. CDR3 bases: TGTGCCAGCAGTTTAGGACACCCACTCTCCTACGAGCAGTACTTC.

V usage is TRBV13 and J usage is TRBJ2-1, with 9 bases aligning to TRBD2. The CDR3 has 14 residues. Trimming removed 6 bases from V and 3 bases from J; junction bases left unmatched: 3. Germline assignment: CDR1 PRHDT and CDR2 FYEKMQ (reference sequence). The CDR3 DNA is TGTGCCAGCAGACCTAGCGGGGACTACAATGAGCAGTTCTTC. Its translation is CASRPSGDYNEQFF.

The V gene is TRBV14, the J gene TRBJ1-5; D not resolved. V lost 3 bases, J lost 6 bases, and 9 bases lay in between. Germline CDR1 is SGHDN and CDR2 is FVKESK. The CDR3 extends over 13 amino acids. The CDR3 coding sequence is TGTGCCAGCAGCCATCGGGGAGGTCAGCCCCAGCATTTT. It is translated as CASSHRGGQPQHF.

This chain links TRBV6-6 with TRBJ2-7, with TRBD1 matching 10 bases. Germline lookup yields CDR1 MNHNY and CDR2 SVGAGI (reference sequence). V lost 5 bases and J lost 6; bases outside the gene matches: 7. CDR3 length: 14 amino acids. In DNA form, the CDR3 reads TGTGCCAGCAGTCGCCCGGGACAGGGGTTCGAGCAGTACTTC. Translating gives CASSRPGQGFEQYF.

The chain links TRBV5-8 to TRBJ2-5; a weak D match, TRBD1 (6 bases). Per germline, CDR1 SGHTS and CDR2 YDEGEE. The germline V and J ends were trimmed by 1 base and 4 bases, with 14 bases remaining between them. CDR3 size: 15 residues. This CDR3 reads CASSLRPGVLETQYF. In DNA, the CDR3 is TGTGCCAGCAGCTTGCGTCCAGGGGTCCTAGAGACCCAGTACTTC.

This clone is a singleton in its sample. The chain employs TRBV27 and TRBJ2-1, with TRBD2 as a possible D gene (6 bases). The V gene lost 4 bases and the J gene lost 4 bases, with 14 bases spanning the gap. Germline CDR1 is MNHEY and CDR2 is SMNVEV (reference sequence). The CDR3 is 15 residues long. For the CDR3, the DNA is TGTGCCAGCAGTTCAAGAGGGACTTTTTACAATGAGCAGTTCTTC. It is translated as CASSSRGTFYNEQFF.

The genes are TRBV2 and TRBJ1-2; D gene unclear. This CDR3 comprises 11 residues. The V gene lost 8 bases and the J gene lost 6 bases, with 10 bases spanning the gap. Germline V gene lookup returns CDR1 SNHLY and CDR2 FYNNEI. CDR3 coding DNA: TGTGCCAGCGGGCTTTTGGATGGCTACACCTTC. This gives the protein CASGLLDGYTF.

The J gene is TRBJ2-7, the V gene TRBV2, with 9 nucleotides matching TRBD2. From germline, CDR1 is SNHLY and CDR2 FYNNEI. The V gene end was trimmed by 4 bases and the J gene end by 0 bases; junction bases not matched to a gene: 7. CDR3 length: 16 residues. The CDR3 bases are TGTGCCAGCAGTGGAATAGCGGGAGTAGTCTCCTACGAGCAGTACTTC. Amino acids: CASSGIAGVVSYEQYF.